This T cell receptor beta chain comes out of a study of CD8 T cells in Susac syndrome. The junction had 3 bases not matched to a gene; V was cut back by 7 bases and J by 1 base. CDR3 size: 14 residues. Germline CDR1 and CDR2: MNHEY and SMNVEV (reference sequence). Whole-study results and caveats: It was acknowledged in the study that the number of individuals who were included in its TCR sequencing and HLA analysis was relatively small.

CD8+ and CD4+ T cells from blood underwent TCR beta sequencing, which was carried out in a high-throughput format. The RNA, about 0.45 to 1 ug, was put through reverse transcription using random hexamers. A multiplex approach, immunoSEQ multiplex PCR, amplified TCR beta CDR3 across 54 Vbeta and 13 Jbeta. Via MiXCR, TCRdb re-called the immunoSEQ multiplex PCR reads, giving one row per CDR3 protein. The sample consists of a few hundred thousand distinct CDR3 sequences, approximately 95% of them appearing once. About this clonotype: Its antigen remains unidentified.

The specimen was CD4+ T cells from PBMCs. The chain is built from TRBV27 and TRBJ2-3; 9 bases are a match to TRBD2. The TCR comes from a human donor with multiple sclerosis. CDR3 bases: TGTGCCAGCAAGAGCGGGGGGCGCACAGATACGCAGTATTTT. Translated, it gives CASKSGGRTDTQYF.